This section outlines one T cell receptor (beta chain) sequence together with its context. Its antigen is unidentified. With 60 Vbeta and 13 Jbeta primers, the PCR was carried out. Libraries were prepared by immunoSEQ multiplex PCR; TCRdb keeps only in-frame clonotypes and omits some of them. This table has 150,000 to 200,000 clones, 82% appearing once. The sample is drawn from a study of cytomegalovirus exposure and HLA in healthy donors. Overall study results and limits: A missense variant in DCLRE1C was later tied to TCR beta V- and J-gene trimming. In vitro assays verified that a few CMV-associated chains recognized CMV antigens specifically.

From germline, CDR1 is SGHRS and CDR2 YFSETQ. The CDR3 has 16 residues. J gave up 5 bases and V 8 bases, and 18 bases lay outside the gene matches. The chain joins TRBV5-1 to TRBJ2-5; 7 bases are shared with TRBD1. The sequence came from a boy aged 2 to 9 in good health and CMV-seronegative. Sample: PBMCs. In nucleotides, the CDR3 is TGCGCCAGTAGCACAGGGGATATCAGGTGGGAGGAGACCCAGTACTTC. Amino acids: CASSTGDIRWEETQYF. The whole variable domain, filled in from reference TRBV5-1 and TRBJ2-5, reads KAGVTQTPRYLIKTRGQQVTLSCSPISGHRSVSWYQQTPGQGLQFLFEYFSETQRNKGNFPGRFSGRQFSNSRSEMNVSTLELGDSALYLCASSTGDIRWEETQYFGPGTRLLVL.